This T cell receptor (beta chain) was observed in a study of blood T cell repertoires in COVID-19. Study-level background: COVID-19 samples collected from the United States, Italy and Spain covered acute and convalescent phases.

Seattle enrolled patients during active infection and tracked them longitudinally. The repertoire was sequenced with immunoSEQ multiplex PCR; TCRdb's copy has only in-frame clones and lacks some. The sample has just over 300,000 clones; around 92% are singletons. The sequence derives from a woman aged 25 to 45 with COVID-19, enrolled during active disease. Source material: peripheral blood.

As DNA, the CDR3 is TGTGCCAGCTCATTGGGCGATGGAAACACTGAAGCTTTCTTT. Encoded protein: CASSLGDGNTEAFF. The chain has TRBV18 and TRBJ1-1; D gene ambiguous. Trimming cost V 5 bases and J 2 bases, with 12 bases left between them. The CDR3 is made up of 14 amino acids. Germline V gene lookup returns CDR1 KGHSH and CDR2 LQKENI.